These T cell receptor beta chains were read from a single sample in a study of cytomegalovirus exposure and HLA in healthy donors. Clones were read by immunoSEQ multiplex PCR, and TCRdb kept only the in-frame ones, dropping some. This repertoire includes around 76,000 clones. Sequences were obtained from PBMCs. The receptors stem from a boy aged 5-17 years in good health and CMV-seronegative. Both conserved end residues are part of each CDR3. Each record gives: D gene, J gene, CDR3 length, V gene, CDR3 DNA, CDR3 protein. D genes are given only for firm matches.

>TRBD1|TRBJ2-1|15|TRBV11-2
TGTGCCAGCAGCCGCCGGGACAGGGGGCTAAATGAGCAGTTCTTC
CASSRRDRGLNEQFF
>NA|TRBJ1-4|15|TRBV7-8
TGTGCCAGCAGCTCCGAAAGGGGGTTCGGGGAAAAACTGTTTTTT
CASSSERGFGEKLFF
>NA|TRBJ1-2|13|TRBV5-1
TGCGCCAGCAGGCCAGAACCTAACTATGGCTACACCTTC
CASRPEPNYGYTF
>NA|TRBJ2-3|16|TRBV7-6
TGTGCCAGCAGCTTAGCTAGAGGGCTGGGCACAGATACGCAGTATTTT
CASSLARGLGTDTQYF
>TRBD2|TRBJ2-4|16|TRBV6-6
TGTGCCAGCAGTTACTTGAGCGGGGATAACAAAAACATTCAGTACTTC
CASSYLSGDNKNIQYF
>NA|TRBJ1-2|16|TRBV12-5
TGTGCTAGTGGTTTGGGCGGGTGGCAGTTCAACTATGGCTACACCTTC
CASGLGGWQFNYGYTF
>NA|TRBJ1-2|14|TRBV29-1
TGCAGCGCTGGCGGGGGTTCGGGTAACTATGGCTACACCTTC
CSAGGGSGNYGYTF
>NA|TRBJ1-1|13|TRBV7-8
TGTGCCAGCAGCTTGTCAGGTCGGACTGAAGCTTTCTTT
CASSLSGRTEAFF
>NA|TRBJ1-2|16|TRBV2
TGTGCCAGCAGTGCCTCACAGGGAATCGGGGACTATGGCTACACCTTC
CASSASQGIGDYGYTF
>TRBD1|TRBJ1-5|15|TRBV5-1
TGCGCCAGCAGCTGGGGGACAGGCCTCCATCAGCCCCAGCATTTT
CASSWGTGLHQPQHF
>NA|TRBJ2-6|18|TRBV30
TGTGCCTGGAGTGGTGGTGGGGCAGGGGCATCGGGGGCCAACGTCCTGACTTTC
CAWSGGGAGASGANVLTF
>NA|TRBJ1-1|13|TRBV2
TGTGCCAGCAGTGTTCCGGGAGGCACTGAAGCTTTCTTT
CASSVPGGTEAFF
>NA|TRBJ1-1|9|TRBV20-1
TGCAGTGCCAACGGAGTGGCTTTCTTT
CSANGVAFF